The 28 T cell receptor beta chains below all came from one sample that was sequenced in a study of cytomegalovirus exposure and HLA in healthy donors. It was with 60 Vbeta and 13 Jbeta primers that the PCR ran. TCRdb's copy holds only in-frame clones and misses some; the assay was immunoSEQ multiplex PCR. Of about 77,000 clones in the sample, about 80% were seen once. The sample taken for sequencing was PBMCs. The receptors shown here come from a woman aged 40 to 50 in good health and CMV-seronegative.

The gene calls are TRBV5-4 and TRBJ2-2; TRBD1 matches at 9 bases. The CDR3 is 15 residues long. Germline V lookup: CDR1 SGHNT, CDR2 YYREEE (reference sequence). Trimming took 4 bases from V and 4 from J; bases not matched to a gene: 5. DNA for the CDR3: TGTGCCAGCAGCCCCGGGACAGGGATCACCGGGGAGCTGTTTTTT. This gives the protein CASSPGTGITGELFF.

The V gene is TRBV7-2, the J gene TRBJ2-3; tentative D call: TRBD2 (5 bases). V lost 2 bases and J lost 3, with 12 bases in between. The germline V gene has CDR1 SGHTA and CDR2 FQGNSA. This CDR3 has 15 amino acids. The CDR3 loop is CASSLHRGPTDTQYF. DNA of the CDR3: TGTGCCAGCAGCTTACATCGCGGGCCTACAGATACGCAGTATTTT. The full variable domain, with the rest looked up from reference TRBV7-2 and TRBJ2-3, is GAGVSQSPSNKVTEKGKDVELRCDPISGHTALYWYRQSLGQGLEFLIYFQGNSAPDKSGLPSDRFSAERTGGSVSTLTIQRTQQEDSAVYLCASSLHRGPTDTQYFGPGTRLTVL.

In its sample, this clone was seen once. V and J are TRBV25-1 and TRBJ1-5; 7 bases line up with TRBD1. The J segment lost 2 bases and the V segment lost 6 bases, leaving 10 bases of the junction unmatched. Germline assignment: CDR1 MGHDK and CDR2 SYGVNS. This CDR3 is 16 amino acids long. CDR3 sequence: CASSHRGLLRNQPQHF. The CDR3 nucleotides are TGTGCCAGCAGCCACAGGGGATTATTACGCAATCAGCCCCAGCATTTT.

The CDR3 sequence is CASSYSRGGATDTQYF. For the CDR3, the DNA is TGTGCCAGCAGTTACTCCCGCGGGGGGGCCACAGATACGCAGTATTTT. The chain has TRBV6-6 and TRBJ2-3; 9 nucleotides match TRBD2. Germline-derived CDR1 and CDR2 are MNHNY and SVGAGI (reference sequence). The V and J ends lost 0 bases and 2 bases, in that order; junction bases with no gene match: 3. CDR3 size: 16 residues.

In this sample, this clone turned up once. The V gene is TRBV28, the J gene TRBJ1-5, with D perhaps TRBD1 (6 bases). The V gene lost 5 bases and the J gene lost 4 bases, with 6 bases spanning the gap. Germline V gives CDR1 MDHEN, CDR2 SYDVKM. The CDR3 extends over 12 amino acids. Written as DNA, the CDR3 is TGTGCCAGCAGTACAGGGAATCAGCCCCAGCATTTT. Translating it yields CASSTGNQPQHF.

This clone was counted a few times. This chain joins TRBV7-2 and TRBJ2-3; 9 bases are a match to TRBD2. Germline V lookup: CDR1 SGHTA, CDR2 FQGNSA. V gave up 5 bases and J gave up 6 bases; unmatched junction bases: 6. The CDR3 sequence is 14 residues long. The CDR3 is CASSPGLAPDTQYF. The DNA of the CDR3 is TGTGCCAGCAGCCCGGGACTAGCACCGGATACGCAGTATTTT.

This chain connects TRBV25-1 to TRBJ2-7, with TRBD1 matching over 8 bases. The germline CDR1 and CDR2 sequences are MGHDK and SYGVNS. The CDR3 is made up of 14 amino acids. The junction had 7 bases not matched to a gene; V was cut back by 7 bases and J by 2 bases. CDR3 residues: CASTQGQETYEQYF. In nucleotides, the CDR3 is TGTGCCAGCACCCAGGGACAGGAAACCTACGAGCAGTACTTC.

The rearrangement joins TRBV25-1 to TRBJ2-1; tentative D call: TRBD1 (5 bases). This CDR3 region has 12 residues. Trimming took 2 bases from V and 7 from J, leaving 6 bases between them. CDR1 is MGHDK, CDR2 SYGVNS, per germline. The CDR3 here is CASSEGANEQFF. The CDR3 bases are TGTGCCAGCAGTGAAGGGGCAAATGAGCAGTTCTTC.

This clone has more than one count but fewer than ten. The chain joins TRBV7-8 to TRBJ2-1, with 12 bases that match TRBD2. From germline, CDR1 is SGHVS and CDR2 FQNEAQ. The CDR3 contains 16 residues. Trimming removed 3 bases from V and 8 bases from J; junction bases left unmatched: 8. CDR3 sequence reads: CASSFLTSGSFDEQFF. CDR3 coding DNA: TGTGCCAGCAGCTTTCTGACTAGCGGGAGTTTCGATGAGCAGTTCTTC.

The CDR3 loop reads CASTKTSSYNEQFF. The CDR3 DNA is TGTGCCAGCACCAAAACTAGTTCCTACAATGAGCAGTTCTTC. The gene calls are TRBV27 and TRBJ2-1; D perhaps matches TRBD2 (5 bases). V was trimmed by 7 bases and J by 1 base, leaving 11 bases between them. The germline gives CDR1 MNHEY, CDR2 SMNVEV (reference sequence). The CDR3 is made up of 14 amino acids.

The V gene is TRBV28, the J gene TRBJ2-7, with a possible D match to TRBD1 (6 bases). The CDR3 contains 14 residues. Trimming removed 5 bases from V and 3 bases from J, with 14 bases in between. The germline CDR1 and CDR2 sequences are MDHEN and SYDVKM. The CDR3, as DNA: TGTGCCAGCAGTACGGGACACCTGCTCTACGAGCAGTACTTC. Translated: CASSTGHLLYEQYF.

The chain employs TRBV10-2 and TRBJ2-7; 9 nucleotides match TRBD2. The CDR3 length is 14 residues. The V gene end was trimmed by 11 bases and the J gene end by 6 bases; junction bases not matched to a gene: 14. The V gene's germline CDR1 is WSHSY and CDR2 SAAADI. CDR3 sequence reads: CAPGQLAGDVEQYF. In nucleotides, the CDR3 is TGCGCCCCCGGGCAGTTAGCGGGGGATGTCGAGCAGTACTTC.

The gene calls are TRBV18 and TRBJ1-2; 7 positions match TRBD1. The CDR3 covers 14 residues. The germline CDR1 and CDR2 sequences are KGHSH and LQKENI. J lost 7 bases, V lost 5 bases, and 10 bases had no gene match. The CDR3 here is CASSTSDRTSGYTF. The CDR3 bases are TGTGCCAGCTCAACCTCGGACAGGACCTCTGGCTACACCTTC.

A remark on this clone: Distinct nucleotide sequences in the sample also encode this CDR3. The J gene is TRBJ1-2, the V gene TRBV9, with no clear D. V was trimmed by 0 bases and J by 2 bases, leaving 8 bases between them. The CDR3 contains 14 residues. Germline CDR1 reads SGDLS; CDR2 reads YYNGEE. In nucleotides, the CDR3 is TGTGCCAGCAGCGTAGGGGGAGGCAACTATGGCTACACCTTC. Residues: CASSVGGGNYGYTF.

This sequence joins TRBV28 and TRBJ2-2; possible D gene TRBD1, 6 bases. CDR3 length equals 14 residues. V lost 6 bases and J lost 3, with 11 bases in between. CDR1 and CDR2 (germline): MDHEN, SYDVKM. As DNA, the CDR3 is TGTGCCAGCAGATCCGGGACACACACCGGGGAGCTGTTTTTT. This encodes CASRSGTHTGELFF.

V and J are TRBV28 and TRBJ1-5; TRBD1 agrees at 9 bases. Germline loops: CDR1 MDHEN, CDR2 SYDVKM. The V segment lost 2 bases and the J segment 7 bases; nucleotides outside the gene matches: 6. The length of the CDR3 is 15 residues. The CDR3 here is CASSLRGQGLQPQHF. CDR3 DNA sequence: TGTGCCAGCAGTTTAAGGGGACAGGGTTTGCAGCCCCAGCATTTT.

The chain joins TRBV7-6 to TRBJ2-5; weak D call: TRBD1 (6 bases). Germline CDR1 and CDR2: SGHVS and FNYEAQ. This CDR3 is 14 amino acids long. V was trimmed by 1 base and J by 4 bases, leaving 10 bases between them. The CDR3 loop reads CASSLEQGRETQYF. CDR3 sequence (DNA): TGTGCCAGCAGCTTAGAACAGGGAAGAGAGACCCAGTACTTC.

This chain links TRBV5-4 with TRBJ2-2; D possibly corresponds to TRBD2 (6 bases). The CDR3 consists of 16 residues. V lost 4 bases to trimming and J lost 0 bases, with 13 bases between them. Germline V gene data show CDR1 as SGHNT and CDR2 as YYREEE (reference sequence). DNA of the CDR3: TGTGCCAGCAGCCCACGGCGGGGAACGAACACCGGGGAGCTGTTTTTT. Translating it yields CASSPRRGTNTGELFF.

The gene calls are TRBV14 and TRBJ1-1, with 7 nucleotides matching TRBD1. The CDR3 runs to 15 residues. With 6 bases clipped from V and 1 base from J, the junction kept 8 bases outside the gene matches. Per the germline V gene, CDR1 is SGHDN and CDR2 is FVKESK. CDR3 sequence: CASRRRGTENTEAFF. DNA of the CDR3: TGTGCCAGCAGGCGGCGTGGGACAGAGAACACTGAAGCTTTCTTT.

The chain is built from TRBV7-6 and TRBJ2-7, with 9 positions matching TRBD2. The V and J ends lost 1 base and 3 bases, in that order; junction bases with no gene match: 4. CDR1 is SGHVS, CDR2 FNYEAQ, per germline. The CDR3 is 15 amino acids. The DNA of the CDR3 is TGTGCCAGCAGCTTAGGGTCTAGCGGGAACTACGAGCAGTACTTC. It specifies CASSLGSSGNYEQYF.

This chain links TRBV19 with TRBJ2-7, with 11 bases fitting TRBD1. Losses at the gene ends were 5 bases for V and 2 bases for J; bases not matched to a gene: 5. There are 15 residues in the CDR3. CDR1 LNHDA and CDR2 SQIVND come from the germline V gene (reference sequence). The CDR3 DNA reads as TGTGCCAGTAGTCATGGGACAGGGGGACCCTACGAGCAGTACTTC. As protein: CASSHGTGGPYEQYF.

This clone was found once. The chain uses TRBV10-1 and TRBJ2-1; 8 bases match TRBD2. The CDR3 loop spans 13 amino acids. V lost 3 bases, J lost 7 bases, and 2 bases stayed unmatched. CDR1 is WNHNN and CDR2 is SYGVQD in the germline V gene (reference sequence). The CDR3 nucleotides read TGCGCCAGCAGTGAACGGGGGGGGAATGAGCAGTTCTTC. Its protein product is CASSERGGNEQFF.

The chain uses TRBV5-8 and TRBJ2-6; a weak D match, TRBD1 (5 bases). Germline lookup yields CDR1 SGHTS and CDR2 YDEGEE. The germline V and J ends were trimmed by 4 bases and 0 bases, with 8 bases remaining between them. The CDR3 consists of 15 residues. The CDR3 DNA reads as TGTGCCAGCAGCCCCAGGGTCTCTGGGGCCAACGTCCTGACTTTC. It is translated as CASSPRVSGANVLTF. The variable domain in full, with the rest retrieved from reference TRBV5-8 and TRBJ2-6, is EAGVTQSPTHLIKTRGQQATLRCSPISGHTSVYWYQQALGLGLQFLLWYDEGEERNRGNFPPRFSGRQFPNYSSELNVNALELEDSALYLCASSPRVSGANVLTFGAGSRLTVL.

The chain joins TRBV9 to TRBJ1-3, with TRBD1 as a possible D gene (6 bases). Trimming cost V 5 bases and J 0 bases, with 12 bases left between them. The germline V gene has CDR1 SGDLS and CDR2 YYNGEE. The CDR3 sequence is 15 residues long. The CDR3 DNA sequence: TGTGCCAGCAGTGCCGACAGGAGCTCTGGAAACACCATATATTTT. Translating gives CASSADRSSGNTIYF.

The chain has TRBV28 and TRBJ1-2; D is perhaps TRBD1 (5 bases). There are 15 residues in the CDR3. The ends were cut back, 2 bases at V and 8 bases at J, with 18 bases in the middle. From germline, CDR1 is MDHEN and CDR2 SYDVKM. The CDR3 sequence is CASSLMGQGLYGYTF. DNA of the CDR3: TGTGCCAGCAGTTTAATGGGGCAGGGATTATACGGCTACACCTTC.

J is TRBJ1-3 and V is TRBV18; D is uncertain. The V gene lost 3 bases and the J gene lost 4 bases, with 4 bases spanning the gap. The germline gives CDR1 KGHSH, CDR2 LQKENI. This CDR3 is built from 12 residues. CDR3 DNA sequence: TGTGCCAGCTCACCCCAAGGAAACACCATATATTTT. Amino acid sequence: CASSPQGNTIYF. Full variable domain (rest looked up from reference TRBV18 and TRBJ1-3): NAGVMQNPRHLVRRRGQEARLRCSPMKGHSHVYWYRQLPEEGLKFMVYLQKENIIDESGMPKERFSAEFPKEGPSILRIQQVVRGDSAAYFCASSPQGNTIYFGEGSWLTVV.

V gene TRBV30 combines with J gene TRBJ1-2; D perhaps matches TRBD1 (6 bases). The CDR3 contains 13 residues. The germline V gene has CDR1 GTSNPN and CDR2 SVGIG (reference sequence). V dropped 5 bases and J dropped 4 bases, with 14 bases sitting between them. The CDR3 here is CAWDATGFYGYTF. The CDR3 nucleotides are TGTGCCTGGGATGCGACAGGTTTCTATGGCTACACCTTC. The full variable domain, with the rest looked up from reference TRBV30 and TRBJ1-2, is SQTIHQWPATLVQPVGSPLSLECTVEGTSNPNLYWYRQAAGRGLQLLFYSVGIGQISSEVPQNLSASRPQDRQFILSSKKLLLSDSGFYLCAWDATGFYGYTFGSGTRLTVV.

In its sample, this clone was seen a few times. The chain combines TRBV18 with TRBJ1-1; D remains unclear. The ends were cut back, 3 bases at V and 3 bases at J, with 11 bases in the middle. This CDR3 has 14 amino acids. Germline values: CDR1 KGHSH, CDR2 LQKENI. CDR3 sequence: CASSPPGLYTEAFF. Here the CDR3 DNA reads TGTGCCAGCTCACCCCCGGGATTATACACTGAAGCTTTCTTT.